Below, one TCR beta chain is given with its context. The sample belongs to a study of control samples from healthy donors and cancer patients. The CDR3 extends over 16 amino acids. The germline V gene encodes CDR1 SGHVS and CDR2 FNYEAQ. Trimming removed 1 base from V and 0 bases from J, with 12 bases in between. Data came from immunoSEQ multiplex PCR; TCRdb stores just in-frame clones and leaves some out. The sample lists approximately 120,000 clones, 87% occurring once. The TCR sequence derives from a man aged 55 to 69 in good health. The specimen sequenced was blood. The chain has TRBV7-6 and TRBJ1-1; D is uncertain. CDR3: CASSLGGVSMNTEAFF. Here the CDR3 DNA reads TGTGCCAGCAGCTTAGGAGGAGTCTCCATGAACACTGAAGCTTTCTTT.